This is a list of T cell receptor beta chains from one sample in a study of T cells in localized non-small cell lung cancer. Sequenced by immunoSEQ multiplex PCR; TCRdb stores in-frame clones only, minus some. The repertoire holds tens of thousands of clones, with approximately 90% as singletons. The sample in question was peripheral blood mononuclear cells, obtained before any cancer treatment. These receptors were obtained from a female donor of 60 years or more with stage II lung adenocarcinoma. Both conserved end residues are part of each CDR3. Each record gives: J gene, clone size, V gene, D gene, CDR3 DNA, CDR3 protein. D genes are given only for firm matches. For some rows the clone size is stated as once, few or many, or as a class when expanded; others skip it.

TRBJ1-6 once TRBV9 NA TGTGCCAGCAGTGACGGGGGTGGTAATTCACCCCTCCACTTT CASSDGGGNSPLHF
TRBJ1-3 NA TRBV30 NA TGTGCCTGGAGTGCCGATTGGGGGCCTGGAAACACCATATATTTT CAWSADWGPGNTIYF
TRBJ2-5 NA TRBV6-6 TRBD1 TGTGCCAGCAGTATCCTCTGGACAGGGGACGTGACCCAGTACTTC CASSILWTGDVTQYF
TRBJ1-2 NA TRBV7-2 NA TGTGCCAGCAGCTTAGTCAATCTTGGCTACACCTTC CASSLVNLGYTF
TRBJ2-2 NA TRBV5-1 NA TGCGCCAGCAGCTTGGAGATGGGGGAGCTGTTTTTT CASSLEMGELFF
TRBJ2-2 NA TRBV7-3 TRBD1 TGTGCCAGCAGCCAAACAGGGGCGAGTACCGGGGAGCTGTTTTTT CASSQTGASTGELFF
TRBJ2-5 NA TRBV28 TRBD1 TGTGCCAGCAGCCGGGACAGGGTATTGGAGACCCAGTACTTC CASSRDRVLETQYF
TRBJ1-1 NA TRBV5-1 NA TGCGCCAGCAGCTTGGCCCGCGATTCCATTACGAACACTGAAGCTTTCTTT CASSLARDSITNTEAFF
TRBJ2-7 NA TRBV28 TRBD1 TGTGCCAGCAGACTAAATGGACAGGTGGCCTACGAGCAGTACTTC CASRLNGQVAYEQYF
TRBJ2-7 once TRBV18 NA TGTGCCAGCTCACCTAATCAAATGTACGCGGGACCCTACGAGCAGTACTTC CASSPNQMYAGPYEQYF
TRBJ1-1 NA TRBV29-1 TRBD1 TGCAGCGTTGAAGAGGGACAGAGGAACACTGAAGCTTTCTTT CSVEEGQRNTEAFF
TRBJ1-2 NA TRBV30 NA TGTGCCTGGAGTCTGACCTCGGGTGGCTACACCTTC CAWSLTSGGYTF
TRBJ2-5 NA TRBV5-1 NA TGCGCCAGCAGCTTGCAAGGAGTGGAAGAGACCCAGTACTTC CASSLQGVEETQYF
TRBJ2-5 NA TRBV19 TRBD2 TGTGCCAGTAGTATGAGAGGGGCTAGCGGGGGGGAGACCCAGTACTTC CASSMRGASGGETQYF
TRBJ2-5 NA TRBV29-1 NA TGCAGCGTTGAAGAGGCCCGGGACGGAGAGACCCAGTACTTC CSVEEARDGETQYF
TRBJ2-2 NA TRBV5-4 NA TGTGCCAGCAGCTTGACCGGGGGCGTGAACACCGGGGAGCTGTTTTTT CASSLTGGVNTGELFF
TRBJ1-1 NA TRBV6-1 NA TGTGCCAGCCTGAACGTGGTCACTGAAGCTTTCTTT CASLNVVTEAFF
TRBJ2-1 NA TRBV30 NA TGTGCCTGGAGTCTCGACTCGGGGAATGAGCAGTTCTTC CAWSLDSGNEQFF
TRBJ1-2 NA TRBV6-5 NA TGTGCCAGCAGTTCCACACCCGCGGCTAACTATGGCTACACCTTC CASSSTPAANYGYTF
TRBJ1-4 NA TRBV28 NA TGTGCCAGCAGCTCGCACCCAACTAATGAAAAACTGTTTTTT CASSSHPTNEKLFF
TRBJ2-5 NA TRBV9 TRBD2 TGTGCCAGCAGCGTAGCTACTAGCGGGGGGCGGCGAGAGACCCAGTACTTC CASSVATSGGRRETQYF
TRBJ2-7 NA TRBV9 NA TGTGCCAGCACCCCGGGGCAGGGCTTCTACGAGCAGTACTTC CASTPGQGFYEQYF
TRBJ2-1 NA TRBV7-2 NA TGTGCCAGCAGCCCGGACCCCCGCTCCTACAATGAGCAGTTCTTC CASSPDPRSYNEQFF
TRBJ2-6 NA TRBV19 NA TGTGCCAGTAGTACCGACAGGTCTGGGGCCAACGTCCTGACTTTC CASSTDRSGANVLTF
TRBJ1-5 NA TRBV10-3 NA TGTGCCATCAGTGAGGGGTCAGGGTCCAATCAGCCCCAGCATTTT CAISEGSGSNQPQHF
TRBJ2-3 once TRBV6-4 TRBD1 TGTGCCAGCAGCCCCGGGACAGGGTCGACAGATACGCAGTATTTT CASSPGTGSTDTQYF
TRBJ1-1 NA TRBV18 NA TGTGCCAGCTCAGACGTGCGAATAGGGAACACTGAAGCTTTCTTT CASSDVRIGNTEAFF
TRBJ2-7 NA TRBV5-4 NA TGTGCCAGCAGCTTGAATGGGCTCCGCAACTACGAGCAGTACTTC CASSLNGLRNYEQYF
TRBJ1-2 once TRBV28 NA TGTGCCAGCAAAAGAGGGCCCGATCCCTATGGCTACACCTTC CASKRGPDPYGYTF
TRBJ2-3 NA TRBV15 TRBD2 TGTGCCACCAGCAGACCTCATGGACTAGCGGGAGCAGATACGCAGTATTTT CATSRPHGLAGADTQYF
TRBJ2-7 NA TRBV30 TRBD1 TGTGCCTGGAGCGTCAGGACAGGGCCGAGTTCCCCCTCCTACGAGCAGTACTTC CAWSVRTGPSSPSYEQYF
TRBJ1-5 NA TRBV6-5 TRBD1 TGTGCCAGCGCGGACAGGGCAAATTTGGGGCCCCAGCATTTT CASADRANLGPQHF
TRBJ2-3 NA TRBV29-1 TRBD2 TGCAGCACCGGGACTAGCGGGTCTAGCACAGATACGCAGTATTTT CSTGTSGSSTDTQYF
TRBJ2-5 NA TRBV5-5 NA TGTGCCAGCAGCTTGGATCAGGACAGACAAGAGACCCAGTACTTC CASSLDQDRQETQYF
TRBJ1-6 NA TRBV5-1 NA TGCGCCAGCAGCTTGGACAGGGTGGGAGGTAATTCACCCCTCCACTTT CASSLDRVGGNSPLHF
TRBJ1-1 NA TRBV5-1 NA TGCGCCAGCAGCGAACAGGGTGGTGGCACTGAAGCTTTCTTT CASSEQGGGTEAFF
TRBJ2-1 NA TRBV19 NA TGTGCCAGTAGTTTTCAGTACAATGAGCAGTTCTTC CASSFQYNEQFF
TRBJ2-2 NA TRBV28 TRBD1 TGTGCCAGCATCACGGGACAGACGAACACCGGGGAGCTGTTTTTT CASITGQTNTGELFF
TRBJ2-4 NA TRBV2 NA TGTGCCAGCAGTGAAGCGTATCAAGGCGTCCTAGCCAAAAACATTCAGTACTTC CASSEAYQGVLAKNIQYF
TRBJ1-5 few TRBV11-2 NA TGTGCCAGCAGCTTTTCAGGGACGGAGAATCAGCCCCAGCATTTT CASSFSGTENQPQHF
TRBJ2-7 NA TRBV28 TRBD2 TGTGCCAGCAGCGACTATGCGGGAGTAGTATACGAGCAGTACTTC CASSDYAGVVYEQYF
TRBJ2-7 NA TRBV19 NA TGTGCCAGTAGTCCCTATCCGGATACCTACGAGCAGTACTTC CASSPYPDTYEQYF
TRBJ2-7 NA TRBV4-1 TRBD1 TGCGCCAGCAGCCAGCTGGGAGACAGGGGTCACGAGCAGTACTTC CASSQLGDRGHEQYF
TRBJ2-5 NA TRBV2 NA TGTGCCAGCATGCAGTACGAAGGGACCCAGTACTTC CASMQYEGTQYF
TRBJ2-2 NA TRBV28 NA TGTGCCAGCAGTTCCCCGACAGACTTGAACACCGGGGAGCTGTTTTTT CASSSPTDLNTGELFF
TRBJ2-7 few TRBV19 NA TGTGCCAGTAACTTCGCGGACGGTGCTCCCTACGAGCAGTACTTC CASNFADGAPYEQYF